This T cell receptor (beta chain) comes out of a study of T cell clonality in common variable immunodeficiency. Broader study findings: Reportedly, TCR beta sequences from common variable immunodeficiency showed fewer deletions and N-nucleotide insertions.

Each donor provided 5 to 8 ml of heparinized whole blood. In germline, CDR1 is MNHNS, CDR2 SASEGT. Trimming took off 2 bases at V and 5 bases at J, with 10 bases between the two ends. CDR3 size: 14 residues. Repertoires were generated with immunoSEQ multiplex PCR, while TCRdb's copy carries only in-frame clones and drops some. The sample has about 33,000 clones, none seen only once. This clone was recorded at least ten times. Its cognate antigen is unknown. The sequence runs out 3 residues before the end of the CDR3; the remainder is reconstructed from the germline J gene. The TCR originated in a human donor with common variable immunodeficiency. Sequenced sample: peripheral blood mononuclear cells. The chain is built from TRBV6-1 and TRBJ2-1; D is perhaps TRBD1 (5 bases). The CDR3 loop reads CASSENRHDNEQFF. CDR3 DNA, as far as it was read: TGTGCCAGCAGTGAAAACAGGCACGACAATGAG.